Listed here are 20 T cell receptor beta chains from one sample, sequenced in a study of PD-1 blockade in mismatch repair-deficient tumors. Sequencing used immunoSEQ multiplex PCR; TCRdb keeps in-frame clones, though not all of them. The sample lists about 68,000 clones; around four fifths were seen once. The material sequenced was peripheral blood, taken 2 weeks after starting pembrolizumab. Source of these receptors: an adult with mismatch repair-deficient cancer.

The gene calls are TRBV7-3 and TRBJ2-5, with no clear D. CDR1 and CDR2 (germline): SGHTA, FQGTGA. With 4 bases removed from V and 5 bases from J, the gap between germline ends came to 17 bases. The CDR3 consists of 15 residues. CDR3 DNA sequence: TGTGCCAGCAGCTCCTCCGGTTTACCGGAGGAGACCCAGTACTTC. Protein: CASSSSGLPEETQYF. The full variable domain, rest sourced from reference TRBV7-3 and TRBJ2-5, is GAGVSQTPSNKVTEKGKYVELRCDPISGHTALYWYRQSLGQGPEFLIYFQGTGAADDSGLPNDRFFAVRPEGSVSTLKIQRTERGDSAVYLCASSSSGLPEETQYFGPGTRLLVL.

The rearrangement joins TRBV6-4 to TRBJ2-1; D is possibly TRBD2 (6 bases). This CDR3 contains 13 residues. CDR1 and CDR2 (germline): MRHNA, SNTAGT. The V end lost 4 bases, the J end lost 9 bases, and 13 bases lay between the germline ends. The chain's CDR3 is CASSAQEGGEQFF. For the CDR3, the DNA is TGTGCCAGCAGTGCACAGGAGGGTGGTGAGCAGTTCTTC.

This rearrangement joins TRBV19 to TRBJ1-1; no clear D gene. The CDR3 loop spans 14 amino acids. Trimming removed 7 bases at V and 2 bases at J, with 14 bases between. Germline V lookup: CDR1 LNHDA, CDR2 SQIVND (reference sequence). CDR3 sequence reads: CASTPRWDNTEAFF. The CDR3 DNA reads TGTGCCAGTACCCCAAGGTGGGATAACACTGAAGCTTTCTTT.

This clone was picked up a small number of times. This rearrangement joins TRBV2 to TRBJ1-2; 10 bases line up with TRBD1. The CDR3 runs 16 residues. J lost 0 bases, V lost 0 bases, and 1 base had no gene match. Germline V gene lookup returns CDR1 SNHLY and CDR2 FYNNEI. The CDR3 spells CASSEAGQGANYGYTF. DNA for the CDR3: TGTGCCAGCAGTGAAGCAGGACAGGGGGCTAACTATGGCTACACCTTC.

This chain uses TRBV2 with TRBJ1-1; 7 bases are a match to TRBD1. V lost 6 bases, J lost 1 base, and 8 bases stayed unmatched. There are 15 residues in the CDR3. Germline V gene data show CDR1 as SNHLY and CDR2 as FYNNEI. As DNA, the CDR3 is TGTGCCAGCAGAGGTTACAGGGGCGGGAACACTGAAGCTTTCTTT. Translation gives CASRGYRGGNTEAFF.

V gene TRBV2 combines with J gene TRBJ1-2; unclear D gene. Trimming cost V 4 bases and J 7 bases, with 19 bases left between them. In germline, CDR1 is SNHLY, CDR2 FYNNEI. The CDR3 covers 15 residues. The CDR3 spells CASSAGRRAVGGYTF. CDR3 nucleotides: TGTGCCAGCAGTGCCGGCAGGCGGGCTGTAGGTGGCTACACCTTC.

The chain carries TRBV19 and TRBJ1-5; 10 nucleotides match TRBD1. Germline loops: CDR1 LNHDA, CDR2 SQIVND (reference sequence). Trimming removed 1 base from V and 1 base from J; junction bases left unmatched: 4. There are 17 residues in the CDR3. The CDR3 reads CASSIGTGGRSNQPQHF. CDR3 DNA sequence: TGTGCCAGTAGTATAGGGACAGGGGGGCGAAGCAATCAGCCCCAGCATTTT.

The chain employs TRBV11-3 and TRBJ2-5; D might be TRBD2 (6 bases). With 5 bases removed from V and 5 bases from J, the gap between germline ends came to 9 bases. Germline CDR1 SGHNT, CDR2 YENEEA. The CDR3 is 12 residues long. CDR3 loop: CASSRDSETQYF. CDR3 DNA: TGTGCCAGCAGCCGGGACTCGGAGACCCAGTACTTC.

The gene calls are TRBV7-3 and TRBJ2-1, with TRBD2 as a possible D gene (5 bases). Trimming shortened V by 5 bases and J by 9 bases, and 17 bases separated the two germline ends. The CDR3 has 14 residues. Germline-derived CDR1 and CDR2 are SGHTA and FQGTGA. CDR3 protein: CASSGSHSSGEQFF. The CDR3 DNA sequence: TGTGCCAGCAGCGGGAGTCACTCCTCGGGTGAGCAGTTCTTC.

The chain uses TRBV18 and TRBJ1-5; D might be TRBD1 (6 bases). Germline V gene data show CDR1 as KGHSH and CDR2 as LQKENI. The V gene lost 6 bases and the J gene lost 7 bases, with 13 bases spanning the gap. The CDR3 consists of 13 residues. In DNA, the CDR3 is TGTGCCAGCTCCCCAGGGGTCGGGCAGCCCCAGCATTTT. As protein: CASSPGVGQPQHF.

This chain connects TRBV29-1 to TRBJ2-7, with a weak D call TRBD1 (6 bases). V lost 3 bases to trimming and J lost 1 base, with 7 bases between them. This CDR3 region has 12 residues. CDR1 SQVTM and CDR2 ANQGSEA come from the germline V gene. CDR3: CSVEDSSYEQYF. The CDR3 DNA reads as TGCAGCGTTGAGGACAGTTCCTACGAGCAGTACTTC.

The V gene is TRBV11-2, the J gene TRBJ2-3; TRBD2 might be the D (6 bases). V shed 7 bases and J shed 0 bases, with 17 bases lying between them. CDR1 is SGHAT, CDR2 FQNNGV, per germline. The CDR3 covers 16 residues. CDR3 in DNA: TGTGCCAGCAACCCCTCTAGCGAGATCAGCACAGATACGCAGTATTTT. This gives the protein CASNPSSEISTDTQYF.

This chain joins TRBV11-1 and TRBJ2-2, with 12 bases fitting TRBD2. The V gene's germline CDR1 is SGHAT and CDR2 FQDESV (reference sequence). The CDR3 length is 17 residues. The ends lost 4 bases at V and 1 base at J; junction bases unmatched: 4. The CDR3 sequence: CASSSLAGGMNTGELFF. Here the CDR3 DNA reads TGTGCCAGCAGCTCTCTAGCGGGAGGGATGAACACCGGGGAGCTGTTTTTT. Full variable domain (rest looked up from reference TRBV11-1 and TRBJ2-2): EAEVAQSPRYKITEKSQAVAFWCDPISGHATLYWYRQILGQGPELLVQFQDESVVDDSQLPKDRFSAERLKGVDSTLKIQPAELGDSAMYLCASSSLAGGMNTGELFFGEGSRLTVL.

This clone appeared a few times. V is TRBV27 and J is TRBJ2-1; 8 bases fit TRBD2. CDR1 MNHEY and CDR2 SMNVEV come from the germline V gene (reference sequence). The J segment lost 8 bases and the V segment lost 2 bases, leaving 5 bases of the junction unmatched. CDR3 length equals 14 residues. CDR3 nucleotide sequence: TGTGCCAGCAGTTTACAGCGGGGGTTCCATGAGCAGTTCTTC. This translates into CASSLQRGFHEQFF.

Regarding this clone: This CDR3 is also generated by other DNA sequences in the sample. DNA for the CDR3: TGTGCCAGCACCATAGGTACTAGCTACGAGCAGTACTTC. Translation: CASTIGTSYEQYF. V usage is TRBV28 and J usage is TRBJ2-7; D possibly corresponds to TRBD2 (5 bases). Trimming removed 7 bases from V and 3 bases from J, with 13 bases in between. This CDR3 has 13 residues. The germline V gene encodes CDR1 MDHEN and CDR2 SYDVKM.

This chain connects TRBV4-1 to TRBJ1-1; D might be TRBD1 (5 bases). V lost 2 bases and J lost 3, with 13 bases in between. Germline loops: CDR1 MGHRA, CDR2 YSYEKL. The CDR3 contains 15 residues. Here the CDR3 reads CASSQFVGGDTEAFF. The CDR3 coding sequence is TGCGCCAGCAGCCAATTTGTCGGGGGGGACACTGAAGCTTTCTTT.

The CDR3: CATRSGSGSSYNEQFF. CDR3 sequence (DNA): TGTGCCACCAGGTCTGGAAGCGGGAGCTCCTACAATGAGCAGTTCTTC. The V gene is TRBV15, the J gene TRBJ2-1, with TRBD2 matching 8 bases. The junction had 7 bases not matched to a gene; V was cut back by 6 bases and J by 0 bases. This CDR3 contains 16 residues. The germline V gene has CDR1 LNHNV and CDR2 YYDKDF (reference sequence).

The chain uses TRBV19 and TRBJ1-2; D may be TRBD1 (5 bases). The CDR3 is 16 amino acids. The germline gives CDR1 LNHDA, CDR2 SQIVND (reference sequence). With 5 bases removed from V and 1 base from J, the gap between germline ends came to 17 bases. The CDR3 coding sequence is TGTGCCAGTAGTCCACCCTATGGTGGGGGTAACTATGGCTACACCTTC. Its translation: CASSPPYGGGNYGYTF.

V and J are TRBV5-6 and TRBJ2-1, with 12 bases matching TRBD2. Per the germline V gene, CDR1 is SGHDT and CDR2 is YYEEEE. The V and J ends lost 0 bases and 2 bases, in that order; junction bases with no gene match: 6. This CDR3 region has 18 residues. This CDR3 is CASSLGLAGGLPYNEQFF. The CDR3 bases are TGTGCCAGCAGCTTGGGGCTAGCGGGAGGGCTTCCCTACAATGAGCAGTTCTTC.

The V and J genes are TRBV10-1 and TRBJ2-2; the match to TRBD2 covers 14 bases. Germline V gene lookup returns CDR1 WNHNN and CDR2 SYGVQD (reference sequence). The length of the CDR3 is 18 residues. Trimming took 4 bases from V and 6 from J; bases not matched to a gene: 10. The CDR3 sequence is CASSGAGTSGSISGELFF. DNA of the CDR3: TGCGCCAGCAGTGGAGCTGGGACTAGCGGGAGTATTTCCGGGGAGCTGTTTTTT.